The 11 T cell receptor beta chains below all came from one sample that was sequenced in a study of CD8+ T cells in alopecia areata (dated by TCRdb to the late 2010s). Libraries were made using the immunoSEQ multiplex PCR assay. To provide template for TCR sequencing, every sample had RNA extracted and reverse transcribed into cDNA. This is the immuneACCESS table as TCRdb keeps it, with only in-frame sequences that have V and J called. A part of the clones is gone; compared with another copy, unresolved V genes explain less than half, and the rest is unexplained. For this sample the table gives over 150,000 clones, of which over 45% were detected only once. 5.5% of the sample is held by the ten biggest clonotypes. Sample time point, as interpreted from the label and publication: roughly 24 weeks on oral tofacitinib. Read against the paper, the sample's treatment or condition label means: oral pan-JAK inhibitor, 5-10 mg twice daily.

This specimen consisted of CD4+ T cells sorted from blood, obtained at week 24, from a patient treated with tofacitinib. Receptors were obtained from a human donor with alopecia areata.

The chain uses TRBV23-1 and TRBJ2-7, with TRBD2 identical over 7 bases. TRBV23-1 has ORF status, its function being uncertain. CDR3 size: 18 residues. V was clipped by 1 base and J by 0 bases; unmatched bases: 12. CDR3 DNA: TGCGCCAGCAGTCAATGGGAGGGTCGCGGCTCCAGCTCCTACGAGCAGTACTTC. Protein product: CASSQWEGRGSSSYEQYF.

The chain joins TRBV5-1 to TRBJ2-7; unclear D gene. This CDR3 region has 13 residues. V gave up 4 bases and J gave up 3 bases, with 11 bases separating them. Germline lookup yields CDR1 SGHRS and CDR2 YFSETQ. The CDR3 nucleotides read TGCGCCAGCAGCCACCAAGGAAGCTACGAGCAGTACTTC. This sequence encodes CASSHQGSYEQYF. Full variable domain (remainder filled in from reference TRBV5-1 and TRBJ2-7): KAGVTQTPRYLIKTRGQQVTLSCSPISGHRSVSWYQQTPGQGLQFLFEYFSETQRNKGNFPGRFSGRQFSNSRSEMNVSTLELGDSALYLCASSHQGSYEQYFGPGTRLTVT.

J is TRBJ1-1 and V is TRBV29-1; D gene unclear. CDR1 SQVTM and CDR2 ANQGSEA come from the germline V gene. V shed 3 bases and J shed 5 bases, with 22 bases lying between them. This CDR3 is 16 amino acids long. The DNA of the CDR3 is TGCAGCGTTGACCGGCGGGGTCTCGTAGGAGGGACTGAAGCTTTCTTT. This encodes CSVDRRGLVGGTEAFF.

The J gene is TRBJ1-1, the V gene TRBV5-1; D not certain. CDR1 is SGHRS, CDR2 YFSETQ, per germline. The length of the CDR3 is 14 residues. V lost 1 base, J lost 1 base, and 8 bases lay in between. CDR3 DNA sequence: TGCGCCAGCAGCTTGATTCCCGGGAACACTGAAGCTTTCTTT. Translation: CASSLIPGNTEAFF.

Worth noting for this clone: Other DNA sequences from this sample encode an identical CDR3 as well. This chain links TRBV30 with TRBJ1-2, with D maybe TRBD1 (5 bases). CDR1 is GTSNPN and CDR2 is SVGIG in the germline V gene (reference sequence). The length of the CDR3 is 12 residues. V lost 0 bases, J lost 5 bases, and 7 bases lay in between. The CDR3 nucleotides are TGTGCCTGGAGTGTCCAGGGATATGGCTACACCTTC. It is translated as CAWSVQGYGYTF.

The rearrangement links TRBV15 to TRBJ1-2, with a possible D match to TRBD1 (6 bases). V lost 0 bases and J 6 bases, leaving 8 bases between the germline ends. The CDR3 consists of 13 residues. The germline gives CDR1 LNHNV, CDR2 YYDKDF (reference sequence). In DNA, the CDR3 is TGTGCCACCAGCAGAGATCCAGGGGATGGCTACACCTTC. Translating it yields CATSRDPGDGYTF.

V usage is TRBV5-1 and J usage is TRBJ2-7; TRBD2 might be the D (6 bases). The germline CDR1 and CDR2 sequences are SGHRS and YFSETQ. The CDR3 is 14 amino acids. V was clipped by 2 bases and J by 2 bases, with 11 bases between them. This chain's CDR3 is CASSFSGLPYEQYF. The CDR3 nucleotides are TGCGCCAGCAGCTTCAGCGGGCTACCCTACGAGCAGTACTTC.

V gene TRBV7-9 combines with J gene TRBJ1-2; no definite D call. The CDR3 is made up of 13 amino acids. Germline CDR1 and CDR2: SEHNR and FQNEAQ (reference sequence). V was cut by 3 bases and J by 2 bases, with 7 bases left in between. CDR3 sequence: CASSLHGNYGYTF. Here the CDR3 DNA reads TGTGCCAGCAGCTTGCACGGAAACTATGGCTACACCTTC.

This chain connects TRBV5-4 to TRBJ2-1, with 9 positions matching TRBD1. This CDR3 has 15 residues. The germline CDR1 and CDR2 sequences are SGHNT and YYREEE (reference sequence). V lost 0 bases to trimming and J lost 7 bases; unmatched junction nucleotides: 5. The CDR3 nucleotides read TGTGCCAGCAGCTTGGACAGGGGGCTTACTAATGAGCAGTTCTTC. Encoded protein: CASSLDRGLTNEQFF.

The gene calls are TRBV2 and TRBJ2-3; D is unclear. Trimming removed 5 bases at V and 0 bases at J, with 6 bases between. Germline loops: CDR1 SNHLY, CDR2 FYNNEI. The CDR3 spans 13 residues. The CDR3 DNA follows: TGTGCCAGCAGTAGAGCTAGCACAGATACGCAGTATTTT. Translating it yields CASSRASTDTQYF.

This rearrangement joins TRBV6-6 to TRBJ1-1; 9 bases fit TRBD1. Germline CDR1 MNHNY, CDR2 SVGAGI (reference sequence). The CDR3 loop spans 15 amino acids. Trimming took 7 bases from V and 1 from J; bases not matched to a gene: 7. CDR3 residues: CASNSGQGGNTEAFF. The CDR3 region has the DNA TGTGCCAGCAATTCGGGACAGGGAGGGAACACTGAAGCTTTCTTT.